One sample yielded the 14 T cell receptor beta chains listed below, sequenced in a study of control samples from healthy donors and cancer patients. TCRdb's table, derived via immunoSEQ multiplex PCR, lists solely in-frame clones and lacks some. This table has about 120,000 clones, roughly 90% appearing once. The sample comprised blood. The receptors come from a woman aged 50 to 60 in good health.

This chain links TRBV3-1 (or the pseudogene TRBV3-2) with TRBJ2-1, with 12 bases that match TRBD2. With 0 bases clipped from V and 4 bases from J, the junction kept 13 bases outside the gene matches. The germline V gene encodes CDR1 LGHDT and CDR2 YNNKEL (reference sequence). CDR3 length equals 20 residues. The CDR3 nucleotides are TGTGCCAGCAGCCAAGATTACGGCGTCGGACTAGCGGGACTTTACAATGAGCAGTTCTTC. This codes for CASSQDYGVGLAGLYNEQFF.

This chain links TRBV2 with TRBJ1-2; D is perhaps TRBD1 (6 bases). Germline CDR1 SNHLY, CDR2 FYNNEI. The CDR3 is made up of 15 amino acids. Trimming removed 5 bases at V and 3 bases at J, with 16 bases between. The CDR3 sequence is CASSPEQGSHYGYTF. The CDR3 region has the DNA TGTGCCAGCAGTCCAGAACAGGGTTCCCACTATGGCTACACCTTC.

The V and J genes are TRBV2 and TRBJ2-2; possibly TRBD1 or TRBD2 for D (7 bases each). V lost 8 bases, J lost 0 bases, and 13 bases lay in between. From germline, CDR1 is SNHLY and CDR2 FYNNEI. The CDR3 spans 15 residues. CDR3 region: CASGRGPTNTGELFF. Here the CDR3 DNA reads TGTGCCAGCGGGAGGGGGCCGACGAACACCGGGGAGCTGTTTTTT.

The chain couples TRBV7-9 to TRBJ2-3; 7 nucleotides align to TRBD1. The CDR3 extends over 15 amino acids. V lost 3 bases, J lost 4 bases, and 7 bases stayed unmatched. Germline lookup yields CDR1 SEHNR and CDR2 FQNEAQ (reference sequence). CDR3 bases: TGTGCCAGCAGCTTGGGACAGAGAACTCCAGATACGCAGTATTTT. Amino acid sequence: CASSLGQRTPDTQYF.

The rearrangement uses TRBV19 and TRBJ1-1; no clear D. The CDR3 has 13 residues. Germline V lookup: CDR1 LNHDA, CDR2 SQIVND (reference sequence). V lost 5 bases and J lost 1, with 8 bases in between. The CDR3 DNA reads as TGTGCCAGTAGTCAGGTTGGGAACACTGAAGCTTTCTTT. Translating gives CASSQVGNTEAFF.

J is TRBJ1-3 and V is TRBV28, with D perhaps TRBD1 (6 bases). With 6 bases removed from V and 0 bases from J, the gap between germline ends came to 30 bases. Germline CDR1 and CDR2: MDHEN and SYDVKM. The CDR3 is 21 amino acids. The CDR3 loop reads CASSSNLGSLSGAPSGNTIYF. CDR3 in DNA: TGTGCCAGCAGCTCAAACCTTGGTTCTTTGTCGGGGGCGCCCTCTGGAAACACCATATATTTT.

The genes are TRBV30 and TRBJ1-5; weak D call: TRBD1 (6 bases). Germline CDR1 GTSNPN, CDR2 SVGIG (reference sequence). There are 14 residues in the CDR3. V lost 1 base, J lost 5 bases, and 12 bases lay in between. The CDR3 here is CAWSERQADQPQHF. CDR3 DNA sequence: TGTGCCTGGAGTGAGAGACAGGCGGATCAGCCCCAGCATTTT.

The chain employs TRBV19 and TRBJ2-1, with TRBD2 identical over 9 bases. The CDR3 has 18 amino acids. Germline CDR1 LNHDA, CDR2 SQIVND (reference sequence). The J segment lost 7 bases and the V segment lost 6 bases, leaving 19 bases of the junction unmatched. The CDR3: CASRGGVGSGREWNEQFF. CDR3 sequence (DNA): TGTGCCAGTAGAGGGGGGGTTGGTAGCGGGAGAGAATGGAATGAGCAGTTCTTC.

The rearrangement uses TRBV14 and TRBJ1-6; maybe TRBD1 (6 bases). The germline V and J ends were trimmed by 4 bases and 9 bases, with 13 bases remaining between them. The CDR3 totals 14 residues. Germline CDR1 and CDR2: SGHDN and FVKESK. The CDR3 nucleotides read TGTGCCAGCAGCCCTACCACAGGGACTTCACCCCTCCACTTT. It specifies CASSPTTGTSPLHF.

To note about this clone: Sequence at one end of the junction differs from germline and may be a read error. This chain connects TRBV2 to TRBJ2-1; 7 positions agree with TRBD2. This CDR3 spans 14 amino acids. CDR1 and CDR2 (germline): SNHLY, FYNNEI. DNA for the CDR3: TGTGCCAGCACACTTCGAGCCTCCGGGACTAACCCTGTCTTC. Residues: CASTLRASGTNPVF.

The chain joins TRBV6-5 to TRBJ1-1; tentatively, D is TRBD1 (6 bases). V lost 4 bases to trimming and J lost 4 bases, with 13 bases between them. CDR1 and CDR2 from the germline V gene are MNHEY and SVGAGI. This CDR3 region has 14 residues. The CDR3 protein is CASSSDRMGTEAFF. Written as DNA, the CDR3 is TGTGCCAGCAGTTCAGACAGGATGGGCACTGAAGCTTTCTTT.

The chain recombines TRBV24-1 with TRBJ2-2, with unresolved D. Trimming removed 7 bases from V and 0 bases from J, with 5 bases in between. The CDR3 spans 13 residues. Germline values: CDR1 KGHDR, CDR2 SFDVKD. The CDR3: CATRTPNTGELFF. As DNA, the CDR3 is TGTGCCACCAGGACACCGAACACCGGGGAGCTGTTTTTT.

The CDR3 here is CASGGTNEQFF. The CDR3 DNA reads TGCGCCAGCGGAGGGACCAATGAGCAGTTCTTC. This chain joins TRBV4-1 and TRBJ2-1; weak D call: TRBD2 (6 bases). The CDR3 sequence is 11 residues long. Per germline, CDR1 MGHRA and CDR2 YSYEKL. V lost 8 bases and J lost 6, with 8 bases in between.

The CDR3 DNA reads TGTGCCAGCAGTCATACTACCGCGGGGGACACTGAAGCTTTCTTT. Translating gives CASSHTTAGDTEAFF. The chain joins TRBV6-5 to TRBJ1-1; a possible D gene is TRBD1 (5 bases). CDR1 and CDR2 from the germline V gene are MNHEY and SVGAGI. V was clipped by 5 bases and J by 3 bases, with 16 bases between them. The CDR3 sequence is 15 residues long.